The 3 T cell receptor beta chains below all came from one sample that was sequenced in a study of T cell responses to AZD1222 COVID-19 vaccine. The data were produced by immunoSEQ multiplex PCR, yet TCRdb's version contains in-frame clones alone and is incomplete. The sample consists of 130,000 or so clones, about 90% of them appearing once. The sequenced sample was peripheral blood, obtained on day 0 of AZD1222 vaccination. The origin of the receptors is an adult in good health.

The chain combines TRBV11-3 with TRBJ1-4; 8 positions match TRBD1. The CDR3 is 14 residues long. CDR1 SGHNT and CDR2 YENEEA come from the germline V gene. V lost 3 bases to trimming and J lost 8 bases; unmatched junction nucleotides: 5. CDR3 bases: TGTGCCAGCAGCTTGGACAGGGTAGGGGAAAAACTGTTTTTT. Its protein product is CASSLDRVGEKLFF.

The J gene is TRBJ1-4, the V gene TRBV7-9, with 7 bases fitting TRBD1. CDR1 SEHNR and CDR2 FQNEAQ come from the germline V gene (reference sequence). The CDR3 runs to 16 residues. V lost 5 bases and J lost 0; bases outside the gene matches: 6. This chain's CDR3 is CASSMGQPATNEKLFF. CDR3 nucleotide sequence: TGTGCCAGCAGCATGGGACAGCCAGCAACTAATGAAAAACTGTTTTTT.

The chain combines TRBV19 with TRBJ1-5; no clear D gene. V lost 8 bases and J 2 bases, leaving 25 bases between the germline ends. The length of the CDR3 is 18 residues. Germline loops: CDR1 LNHDA, CDR2 SQIVND (reference sequence). CDR3 sequence: CASSPGIINYWGNQPQHF. CDR3 nucleotide sequence: TGTGCCAGTTCCCCCGGAATAATCAATTATTGGGGCAATCAGCCCCAGCATTTT. Using reference TRBV19 and TRBJ1-5 for the parts outside the CDR3, the full variable domain is DGGITQSPKYLFRKEGQNVTLSCEQNLNHDAMYWYRQDPGQGLRLIYYSQIVNDFQKGDIAEGYSVSREKKESFPLTVTSAQKNPTAFYLCASSPGIINYWGNQPQHFGDGTRLSIL.